This entry lists 13 T cell receptor beta chains sequenced from one sample in a study of blood T cell repertoires in COVID-19. Using immunoSEQ multiplex PCR, the repertoire was profiled, and TCRdb retains in-frame clones only, with some absent. The sample lists 250,000 to 350,000 clones; around 86% were seen once. Sequenced material: peripheral blood. These receptors were obtained from a woman in her 50s with acute or convalescent COVID-19.

The chain links TRBV4-3 to TRBJ1-2, with 7 bases identical to TRBD1. The CDR3 is 15 residues long. The V gene's germline CDR1 is LGHNA and CDR2 YSLEER. V shed 0 bases and J 4 bases; nucleotides not matched to a gene: 5. CDR3 protein: CASSQDPTGSYGYTF. The CDR3 DNA sequence: TGCGCCAGCAGCCAAGATCCGACAGGGAGCTATGGCTACACCTTC.

This chain uses TRBV4-3 with TRBJ1-2; D is undetermined. Germline CDR1 reads LGHNA; CDR2 reads YSLEER. CDR3 length: 16 residues. Deletions cut 0 bases from V and 8 bases from J, with 19 bases between. CDR3 protein: CASSQDSYSGLGGYTF. The CDR3 coding sequence is TGCGCCAGCAGCCAAGATTCCTATTCGGGATTAGGAGGCTACACCTTC.

V usage is TRBV7-3 and J usage is TRBJ1-6, with D tentatively TRBD1 (5 bases). Between the trimmed V and J ends, which lost 1 base and 5 bases, there was a span of 15 bases. Germline CDR1 SGHTA, CDR2 FQGTGA. The CDR3 is made up of 17 amino acids. The CDR3 here is CASSLRQGQPNNSPLHF. Here the CDR3 DNA reads TGTGCCAGCAGCTTAAGGCAAGGACAACCGAATAATTCACCCCTCCACTTT. Full variable domain (rest looked up from reference TRBV7-3 and TRBJ1-6): GAGVSQTPSNKVTEKGKYVELRCDPISGHTALYWYRQSLGQGPEFLIYFQGTGAADDSGLPNDRFFAVRPEGSVSTLKIQRTERGDSAVYLCASSLRQGQPNNSPLHFGNGTRLTVT.

J is TRBJ2-1 and V is TRBV9; the D gene is possibly TRBD2 (6 bases). The CDR3 contains 13 residues. Germline V gene sequence: CDR1 SGDLS, CDR2 YYNGEE. V was trimmed by 0 bases and J by 5 bases, leaving 6 bases between them. Here the CDR3 DNA reads TGTGCCAGCAGCGTAGCGGGGGACAATGAGCAGTTCTTC. This codes for CASSVAGDNEQFF.

This clone was found a few times. The V gene is TRBV3-1 (or the pseudogene TRBV3-2), the J gene TRBJ2-7, with D maybe TRBD1 (6 bases). With 1 base removed from V and 5 bases from J, the gap between germline ends came to 9 bases. The CDR3 is 13 residues long. Germline loops: CDR1 LGHDT, CDR2 YNNKEL (reference sequence). CDR3 bases: TGTGCCAGCAGCCAAGGGTCAGGGGACGAGCAGTACTTC. It encodes CASSQGSGDEQYF.

The J gene is TRBJ2-7, the V gene TRBV7-9, with 16 bases matching TRBD2. The CDR3 contains 17 residues. V trimming: 5 bases; J trimming: 2 bases; junction bases outside the gene matches: 6. CDR1 and CDR2 from the germline V gene are SEHNR and FQNEAQ (reference sequence). CDR3 region: CASSMPGLAGGPYEQYF. The DNA of the CDR3 is TGTGCCAGCAGCATGCCGGGACTAGCGGGAGGGCCCTACGAGCAGTACTTC.

The chain couples TRBV18 to TRBJ2-7; 7 bases line up with TRBD1. J gave up 3 bases and V 6 bases, and 5 bases lay outside the gene matches. The CDR3 contains 13 residues. CDR1 and CDR2 from the germline V gene are KGHSH and LQKENI. The CDR3 region has the DNA TGTGCCAGCTCGACAGGGCTTCTCTACGAGCAGTACTTC. Amino acids: CASSTGLLYEQYF.

The V and J genes are TRBV5-6 and TRBJ2-5, with D hard to call. Germline CDR1 reads SGHDT; CDR2 reads YYEEEE. The CDR3 spans 14 residues. Trimming pared 0 bases from V and 2 bases from J, leaving 8 bases between. CDR3 nucleotides: TGTGCCAGCAGCTTGGTTGGGCGACAAGAGACCCAGTACTTC. Its protein is CASSLVGRQETQYF.

CDR3 in amino acids: CASSRGGTEDYEQYF. The CDR3 nucleotides read TGCGCCAGCAGTAGGGGGGGCACAGAAGACTACGAGCAGTACTTC. The V gene is TRBV10-1, the J gene TRBJ2-7, with D possibly being TRBD2 (7 bases). V was cut by 5 bases and J by 3 bases, with 17 bases left in between. Germline V gene sequence: CDR1 WNHNN, CDR2 SYGVQD (reference sequence). The CDR3 loop spans 15 amino acids.

J is TRBJ2-7 and V is TRBV5-1, with 7 bases identical to TRBD2. The junction had 13 bases not matched to a gene; V was cut back by 4 bases and J by 3 bases. CDR1 is SGHRS, CDR2 YFSETQ, per germline. The CDR3 length is 16 residues. The CDR3 spells CASSHPSGMISYEQYF. The DNA of the CDR3 is TGCGCCAGCAGCCATCCCAGCGGGATGATCAGCTACGAGCAGTACTTC.

The V gene is TRBV27, the J gene TRBJ2-5; no definite D call. The V gene's germline CDR1 is MNHEY and CDR2 SMNVEV (reference sequence). V was shortened by 2 bases and J by 1 base, with 8 bases between the two germline ends. There are 14 residues in the CDR3. The CDR3, as DNA: TGTGCCAGCAGTTTAAGCAGGTCCCAAGAGACCCAGTACTTC. Translation: CASSLSRSQETQYF.

The J gene is TRBJ2-1, the V gene TRBV7-3, with 7 bases aligning to TRBD2. The CDR3 length is 14 residues. Germline V gene data show CDR1 as SGHTA and CDR2 as FQGTGA. Trimming cost V 5 bases and J 2 bases; bases outside gene matches: 3. This CDR3 reads CASSRGETYNEQFF. The CDR3 region has the DNA TGTGCCAGCAGCCGGGGGGAAACCTACAATGAGCAGTTCTTC.

The CDR3 DNA is TGTGCCAGCAGCTCGGGGAGGGCCAACAATGAGCAGTTCTTC. As protein: CASSSGRANNEQFF. The chain joins TRBV5-4 to TRBJ2-1; 7 bases line up with TRBD2. Germline loops: CDR1 SGHNT, CDR2 YYREEE (reference sequence). Trimming cost V 3 bases and J 5 bases; bases outside gene matches: 5. The CDR3 has 14 residues.